The 25 T cell receptor beta chains below were found in one sample sequenced in a study of T-cell reconstitution after alpha-beta-depleted transplantation in children. Unique molecular identifiers were incorporated into the prepared TCRbeta library. Each CDR3 protein is one row after TCRdb ran MiXCR on the PCR reads. The data show 350,000 to 400,000 distinct CDR3 sequences, with approximately 20% seen just once and 3.8% held by the top ten. The starting material was PBMCs from the stem cell graft donor, obtained from the stem cell graft. The receptor source for this set is a human donor who donated a stem cell graft to a child with acute myeloid leukemia.

The chain has TRBV12-3 or TRBV12-4 and TRBJ1-3; weak D call: TRBD1 (5 bases). The CDR3 runs to 11 residues. The ends were cut back, 10 bases at V and 2 bases at J, with 6 bases in the middle. The CDR3 bases are TGTGCCAAGGGGACTGGAAACACCATATATTTT. This sequence encodes CAKGTGNTIYF.

This clonotype was recorded a few times. The chain joins TRBV20-1 to TRBJ2-3; TRBD2 agrees at 9 bases. The CDR3 is 14 amino acids. Trimming at V came to 6 bases and at J to 2 bases, leaving 6 bases not matched to a gene. The V gene's germline CDR1 is DFQATT and CDR2 SNEGSKA (reference sequence). CDR3 sequence: CSARLAEDTDTQYF. The CDR3 DNA follows: TGCAGTGCCCGACTAGCGGAAGACACAGATACGCAGTATTTT.

This sequence joins TRBV6-5 and TRBJ2-3; TRBD2 matches at 10 bases. Germline CDR1 reads MNHEY; CDR2 reads SVGAGI. J was trimmed by 6 bases and V by 0 bases; bases with no gene match: 12. The CDR3 extends over 18 amino acids. CDR3 in DNA: TGTGCCAGCAGTTACTCGGCGAGACTAGCGGGCCTTGGGGATACGCAGTATTTT. Translating gives CASSYSARLAGLGDTQYF.

This clonotype has more than one count but fewer than ten. J is TRBJ2-3 and V is TRBV20-1; 10 bases agree with TRBD2. Germline V CDR1 and CDR2: DFQATT, SNEGSKA (reference sequence). V dropped 6 bases and J dropped 4; count of bases not matched to a gene: 13. This CDR3 is 16 amino acids long. DNA for the CDR3: TGCAGTGCCCGGCCCCGGGGACTAGCGTACCCAGATACGCAGTATTTT. This encodes CSARPRGLAYPDTQYF.

The V call is TRBV4-1, the J call TRBJ2-7; 10 bases fit TRBD2. CDR3 length: 14 residues. With V trimmed by 3 bases and J by 2 bases, 1 base remained unmatched. Looked up from germline, CDR1 is MGHRA and CDR2 is YSYEKL. As DNA, the CDR3 is TGCGCCAGCAGCCAGCTAGCGGGAGCCTACGAGCAGTACTTC. It codes for CASSQLAGAYEQYF.

The chain links TRBV7-6 to TRBJ2-3; a possible D gene is TRBD2 (6 bases). The CDR3 is 15 residues long. V lost 1 base to trimming and J lost 3 bases, with 11 bases between them. Germline V lookup: CDR1 SGHVS, CDR2 FNYEAQ. CDR3 coding DNA: TGTGCCAGCAGCTTAGGGCGGGACCGGACAGATACGCAGTATTTT. It codes for CASSLGRDRTDTQYF.

The chain has TRBV5-1 and TRBJ2-7; no definite D call. V lost 2 bases and J lost 2, with 8 bases in between. This CDR3 region has 13 residues. Germline loops: CDR1 SGHRS, CDR2 YFSETQ. The CDR3 bases are TGCGCCAGCAGCTTTAACCGAGCCTACGAGCAGTACTTC. Its translation: CASSFNRAYEQYF. Combining the CDR3 with reference TRBV5-1 and TRBJ2-7 gives the whole variable domain KAGVTQTPRYLIKTRGQQVTLSCSPISGHRSVSWYQQTPGQGLQFLFEYFSETQRNKGNFPGRFSGRQFSNSRSEMNVSTLELGDSALYLCASSFNRAYEQYFGPGTRLTVT.

CDR3 amino acids: CSASGGEGTGELFF. Written as DNA, the CDR3 is TGCAGCGCCTCCGGAGGAGAGGGCACCGGGGAGCTGTTTTTT. The chain employs TRBV29-1 and TRBJ2-2; D might be TRBD2 (5 bases). CDR1 and CDR2 from the germline V gene are SQVTM and ANQGSEA. This CDR3 contains 14 residues. Trimming took 7 bases from V and 4 from J, leaving 16 bases between them.

The chain is built from TRBV4-2 and TRBJ2-2; D remains ambiguous. Germline CDR1 is LGHNA and CDR2 is YNFKEQ. Trimming removed 0 bases at V and 3 bases at J, with 11 bases between. The CDR3 is 16 residues long. The CDR3: CASSQDLQKYTGELFF. In nucleotides, the CDR3 is TGTGCCAGCAGCCAAGACTTGCAGAAATACACCGGGGAGCTGTTTTTT.

The sample holds many counts of this clonotype. The J gene is TRBJ2-2, the V gene TRBV20-1; no definite D call. Germline CDR1 DFQATT, CDR2 SNEGSKA (reference sequence). The ends were cut back, 0 bases at V and 6 bases at J, with 14 bases in the middle. The CDR3 sequence is 15 residues long. CDR3 protein: CSARDYLGNAGELFF. In DNA form, the CDR3 reads TGCAGTGCTAGAGATTACCTTGGGAATGCCGGGGAGCTGTTTTTT.

This clonotype appeared a few times. The V gene is TRBV24-1, the J gene TRBJ2-5; D remains ambiguous. The CDR3 length is 13 residues. V was cut by 1 base and J by 5 bases, with 7 bases left in between. Looked up from germline, CDR1 is KGHDR and CDR2 is SFDVKD. CDR3 sequence (DNA): TGTGCCACCAGTGATTTCCCCCGGGAGACCCAGTACTTC. Its protein is CATSDFPRETQYF.

The V gene is TRBV7-7, the J gene TRBJ2-2, with TRBD2 matching over 9 bases. After removal of 5 bases from V and 0 bases from J, the junction contained 10 bases not matched to a gene. Germline CDR1 and CDR2: SSHAT and FNYEAQ (reference sequence). This CDR3 spans 18 amino acids. CDR3 in amino acids: CASSQYGLASSNTGELFF. The CDR3 bases are TGTGCCAGCAGCCAATACGGACTAGCGAGTTCGAACACCGGGGAGCTGTTTTTT.

The rearrangement joins TRBV20-1 to TRBJ1-1, with D possibly being TRBD1 (6 bases). CDR3 length: 13 residues. Trimming stripped 6 bases from V and 3 bases from J, with 14 bases between. Germline assignment: CDR1 DFQATT and CDR2 SNEGSKA (reference sequence). The CDR3 protein is CSAVRGRDTEAFF. Written as DNA, the CDR3 is TGCAGTGCCGTCAGGGGAAGGGACACTGAAGCTTTCTTT.

This clonotype was counted once. V gene TRBV11-3 combines with J gene TRBJ2-3; the D is unclear. The CDR3 loop spans 16 amino acids. Germline CDR1 reads SGHNT; CDR2 reads YENEEA. V shed 1 base and J shed 4 bases, with 15 bases lying between them. This CDR3 reads CASSLGVAPGPDTQYF. The CDR3 DNA reads TGTGCCAGCAGCTTAGGAGTAGCTCCCGGCCCAGATACGCAGTATTTT.

This clonotype was recorded many times. The V and J genes are TRBV29-1 and TRBJ2-7, with D uncertain. The CDR3 is 13 residues long. The germline gives CDR1 SQVTM, CDR2 ANQGSEA. Deletions cut 3 bases from V and 4 bases from J, with 13 bases between. The CDR3 region has the DNA TGCAGCGTTGAGTTGACATATGGGTACGAGCAGTACTTC. This encodes CSVELTYGYEQYF.

The V gene is TRBV12-3 or TRBV12-4, the J gene TRBJ2-1; 9 bases match TRBD2. Trimming at V came to 8 bases and at J to 8 bases, leaving 13 bases not matched to a gene. The CDR3 runs to 15 residues. The CDR3 nucleotides are TGTGCCAGCCTTCTGGGGGGGACTAGCCCCCATGAGCAGTTCTTC. Protein: CASLLGGTSPHEQFF.

There are many counts of this clonotype. The V and J genes are TRBV20-1 and TRBJ2-1; 7 bases line up with TRBD2. The germline V gene encodes CDR1 DFQATT and CDR2 SNEGSKA (reference sequence). This CDR3 region has 14 residues. The ends lost 8 bases at V and 7 bases at J; junction bases unmatched: 14. The CDR3 coding sequence is TGCAGTACTACAAGCGGGATGGTCGGTAATGAGCAGTTCTTC. The encoded protein is CSTTSGMVGNEQFF.

The sample holds many counts of this clonotype. CDR3 nucleotides: TGCAGTGCTAGGATGTCCGGGGAAACTGAAGCTTTCTTT. Protein: CSARMSGETEAFF. The chain joins TRBV20-1 to TRBJ1-1; D call uncertain. Trimming took off 3 bases at V and 5 bases at J, with 13 bases between the two ends. Germline V gene data show CDR1 as DFQATT and CDR2 as SNEGSKA (reference sequence). CDR3 length equals 13 residues.

This clonotype was seen ten or more times. The chain employs TRBV4-2 and TRBJ2-7; TRBD2 matches at 7 bases. The CDR3 covers 15 residues. Losses at the gene ends were 0 bases for V and 6 bases for J; bases not matched to a gene: 8. Germline V lookup: CDR1 LGHNA, CDR2 YNFKEQ. CDR3 residues: CASSQDYRTRGEQYF. The CDR3 coding sequence is TGTGCCAGCAGCCAAGATTATCGGACTAGGGGCGAGCAGTACTTC.

The V gene is TRBV4-1, the J gene TRBJ2-6; 7 bases fit TRBD1. CDR3 length equals 18 residues. J lost 0 bases, V lost 5 bases, and 10 bases had no gene match. Germline values: CDR1 MGHRA, CDR2 YSYEKL. CDR3 coding DNA: TGCGCCAGCAGCGTTCGACAGGGTTACGGCTCTGGGGCCAACGTCCTGACTTTC. Translating it yields CASSVRQGYGSGANVLTF.

The chain links TRBV29-1 to TRBJ2-2; a possible D gene is TRBD1 (8 bases). The CDR3 covers 17 residues. The ends were cut back, 0 bases at V and 0 bases at J, with 14 bases in the middle. Germline assignment: CDR1 SQVTM and CDR2 ANQGSEA. CDR3 in DNA: TGCAGCGTTGAAGATCGGACAGGGACTACGAACACCGGGGAGCTGTTTTTT. Protein sequence: CSVEDRTGTTNTGELFF.

The gene calls are TRBV19 and TRBJ1-1; TRBD1 aligns across 9 bases. CDR3 length: 16 residues. Germline-derived CDR1 and CDR2 are LNHDA and SQIVND (reference sequence). V shed 9 bases and J 0 bases; nucleotides not matched to a gene: 11. In nucleotides, the CDR3 is TGTGCCAGCCGATGGACAGGGGAACCTATGAACACTGAAGCTTTCTTT. Amino acid sequence: CASRWTGEPMNTEAFF.

This clonotype has a handful of counts. The rearrangement links TRBV25-1 to TRBJ2-6; 10 bases line up with TRBD1. The V and J ends lost 5 bases and 0 bases, in that order; junction bases with no gene match: 7. Germline values: CDR1 MGHDK, CDR2 SYGVNS. The CDR3 covers 18 residues. This CDR3 reads CASSSPGQGSSGANVLTF. DNA of the CDR3: TGTGCCAGCAGTTCACCGGGACAGGGGAGCTCTGGGGCCAACGTCCTGACTTTC.

This clonotype was seen a few times. CDR3 DNA sequence: TGTGCCAGCAGCCAAGATCTGAGTAGCGGGAAATGGAATGAGCAGTTCTTC. Translating it yields CASSQDLSSGKWNEQFF. The genes are TRBV4-2 and TRBJ2-1; 8 bases are a match to TRBD2. The junction had 11 bases not matched to a gene; V was cut back by 0 bases and J by 7 bases. The CDR3 is 17 residues long. Germline V gene lookup returns CDR1 LGHNA and CDR2 YNFKEQ.

This clonotype was counted a few times. The J gene is TRBJ2-7, the V gene TRBV20-1, with TRBD2 identical over 9 bases. CDR1 and CDR2 from the germline V gene are DFQATT and SNEGSKA (reference sequence). This CDR3 has 12 residues. V shed 8 bases and J 3 bases; nucleotides not matched to a gene: 5. The CDR3 sequence is CSIVSGSYEQYF. In DNA form, the CDR3 reads TGCAGTATCGTTAGCGGGAGCTACGAGCAGTACTTC.